Listed here are 13 T cell receptor beta chains from one sample, sequenced in a study of shared clonotypes between healthy human individuals. Profiled with immunoSEQ multiplex PCR; TCRdb holds only in-frame clones, not every one. The profile covers 550,000 to 700,000 clones, with around three quarters appearing a single time and more than 1.5% taken by the ten largest. The specimen sequenced was memory CD4+ T cells sorted from blood. The sample's subset: CD45RA-negative fraction. Every receptor here comes from a woman aged 25 to 39 in good health.

The gene calls are TRBV6-5 and TRBJ1-2; 8 positions match TRBD1. The CDR3 runs to 14 residues. Germline CDR1 MNHEY, CDR2 SVGAGI. Trimming took 6 bases from V and 8 from J; bases not matched to a gene: 11. For the CDR3, the DNA is TGTGCCAGCAGCCCATTCCAGGGGGCAGCCGGCTACACCTTC. Translating it yields CASSPFQGAAGYTF.

About this clone: Other DNA sequences in this specimen translate into the identical CDR3. The chain has TRBV5-1 and TRBJ2-7, with 9 bases aligning to TRBD2. Trimming took 0 bases from V and 4 from J; bases not matched to a gene: 5. The CDR3 extends over 15 amino acids. Germline CDR1 reads SGHRS; CDR2 reads YFSETQ. CDR3 nucleotide sequence: TGCGCCAGCAGCTTGGTCGGCGGGGGGGAGTACGAGCAGTACTTC. Residues: CASSLVGGGEYEQYF.

This chain links TRBV9 with TRBJ2-3, with 11 bases matching TRBD2. Germline-derived CDR1 and CDR2 are SGDLS and YYNGEE. The ends lost 4 bases at V and 6 bases at J; junction bases unmatched: 10. This CDR3 is built from 16 residues. CDR3 sequence (DNA): TGTGCCAGCAGCCCGGGGCCACTAGCGGGGGTGGATACGCAGTATTTT. The encoded protein is CASSPGPLAGVDTQYF. The whole variable domain, filled in from reference TRBV9 and TRBJ2-3, reads DSGVTQTPKHLITATGQRVTLRCSPRSGDLSVYWYQQSLDQGLQFLIQYYNGEERAKGNILERFSAQQFPDLHSELNLSSLELGDSALYFCASSPGPLAGVDTQYFGPGTRLTVL.

This sequence joins TRBV9 and TRBJ2-2; no firm D call. CDR1 SGDLS and CDR2 YYNGEE come from the germline V gene. Trimming pared 7 bases from V and 1 base from J, leaving 20 bases between. The CDR3 runs to 17 residues. The CDR3 nucleotides are TGTGCCAGCGAGGATGGGAAGGGTGGAAGGAACACCGGGGAGCTGTTTTTT. It codes for CASEDGKGGRNTGELFF.

This clone was seen only once. This chain uses TRBV4-2 with TRBJ1-3; 7 bases map to TRBD1. Germline V gives CDR1 LGHNA, CDR2 YNFKEQ. V dropped 4 bases and J dropped 3; count of bases not matched to a gene: 9. The CDR3 is 16 residues long. CDR3 loop: CASSPVRGGHGNTIYF. The CDR3 nucleotides are TGTGCCAGCAGCCCCGTCAGGGGGGGGCATGGAAACACCATATATTTT.

The chain employs TRBV28 and TRBJ2-7; 7 bases align to TRBD2. Looked up from germline, CDR1 is MDHEN and CDR2 is SYDVKM. The CDR3 is 15 residues long. Trimming cost V 6 bases and J 1 base; bases outside gene matches: 9. This chain's CDR3 is CASSRRGGGSYEQYF. CDR3 coding DNA: TGTGCCAGCAGCCGACGGGGCGGGGGATCCTACGAGCAGTACTTC.

V usage is TRBV19 and J usage is TRBJ2-3; TRBD2 aligns across 7 bases. The germline gives CDR1 LNHDA, CDR2 SQIVND (reference sequence). V lost 4 bases and J lost 3; bases outside the gene matches: 13. The CDR3 length is 17 residues. The CDR3 sequence: CASSRLGGGSGTDTQYF. Here the CDR3 DNA reads TGTGCCAGTAGTAGACTAGGCGGCGGGAGCGGGACAGATACGCAGTATTTT.

V gene TRBV7-9 combines with J gene TRBJ2-6, with 8 bases lining up with TRBD1. V lost 5 bases to trimming and J lost 1 base; unmatched junction nucleotides: 7. Germline CDR1 reads SEHNR; CDR2 reads FQNEAQ (reference sequence). The CDR3 length is 17 residues. The chain's CDR3 is CASSNGQGESGANVLTF. For the CDR3, the DNA is TGTGCCAGCAGCAACGGACAGGGTGAATCTGGGGCCAACGTCCTGACTTTC.

V and J are TRBV7-2 and TRBJ1-3, with unresolved D. The V end lost 4 bases, the J end lost 0 bases, and 4 bases lay between the germline ends. Germline-derived CDR1 and CDR2 are SGHTA and FQGNSA. This CDR3 contains 13 residues. The chain's CDR3 is CASSSFSGNTIYF. The CDR3 DNA sequence: TGTGCCAGCAGCTCCTTCTCTGGAAACACCATATATTTT.

Comments on this clone: This may come from a read error, since a much larger clone is one base off. Distinct nucleotide sequences in the sample also encode this CDR3. The CDR3 sequence is CASSLGLADYNEQFF. CDR3 nucleotides: TGTGCCAGCAGCTTGGGCCTAGCGGATTACAATGAGCAGTTCTTC. The gene calls are TRBV5-4 and TRBJ2-1; TRBD2 agrees at 7 bases. V was clipped by 0 bases and J by 4 bases; unmatched bases: 4. Germline CDR1 SGHNT, CDR2 YYREEE (reference sequence). This CDR3 is built from 15 residues.

This clone came up a few times. The chain uses TRBV11-2 and TRBJ1-3; D remains ambiguous. V was trimmed by 2 bases and J by 4 bases, leaving 12 bases between them. The CDR3 spans 15 residues. The germline gives CDR1 SGHAT, CDR2 FQNNGV. The DNA of the CDR3 is TGTGCCAGCAGCTTAACCCCTCTCCGAGGAAACACCATATATTTT. Translated: CASSLTPLRGNTIYF.

The gene calls are TRBV28 and TRBJ2-7, with D unclear. There are 13 residues in the CDR3. CDR1 is MDHEN and CDR2 is SYDVKM in the germline V gene. V lost 4 bases and J lost 9, with 16 bases in between. CDR3 protein: CASSYVSYERQYF. DNA for the CDR3: TGTGCCAGCAGTTACGTTTCCTACGAGCGGCAGTACTTC.

J is TRBJ2-5 and V is TRBV7-2; TRBD1 aligns across 7 bases. The V segment lost 5 bases and the J segment 4 bases; nucleotides outside the gene matches: 7. The CDR3 is made up of 14 amino acids. In germline, CDR1 is SGHTA, CDR2 FQGNSA. CDR3 coding DNA: TGTGCCAGCAGCATCGGTGGGACAGCAGAGACCCAGTACTTC. Its translation is CASSIGGTAETQYF. The variable domain in full, completed from reference TRBV7-2 and TRBJ2-5, reads GAGVSQSPSNKVTEKGKDVELRCDPISGHTALYWYRQSLGQGLEFLIYFQGNSAPDKSGLPSDRFSAERTGGSVSTLTIQRTQQEDSAVYLCASSIGGTAETQYFGPGTRLLVL.